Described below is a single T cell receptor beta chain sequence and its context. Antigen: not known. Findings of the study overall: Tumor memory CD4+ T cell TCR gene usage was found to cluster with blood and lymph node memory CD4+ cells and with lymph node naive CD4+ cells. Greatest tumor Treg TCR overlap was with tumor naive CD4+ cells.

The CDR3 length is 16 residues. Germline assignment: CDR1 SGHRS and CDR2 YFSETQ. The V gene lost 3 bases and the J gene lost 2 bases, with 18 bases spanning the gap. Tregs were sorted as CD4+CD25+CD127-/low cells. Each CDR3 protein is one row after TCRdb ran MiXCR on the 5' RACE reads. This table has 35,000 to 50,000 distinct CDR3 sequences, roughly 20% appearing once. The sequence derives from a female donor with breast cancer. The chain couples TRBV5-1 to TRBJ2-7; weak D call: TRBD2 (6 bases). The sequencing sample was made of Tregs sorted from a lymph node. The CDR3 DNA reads TGCGCCAGCAGCTCGGAGGCTGGGCTAGCGACCTACGAGCAGTACTTC. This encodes CASSSEAGLATYEQYF.